The TCR beta chain described here comes from a study of blood T cells in healthy people across ages. Study-wide results and caveats: Unsorted PBMCs blocked a conclusive comparison of naive and antigen-experienced cells.

A J-beta primer mix and a sample-barcoded 5' primer were used in a second PCR of about 7 to 12 cycles. TCRdb re-called the 5' RACE reads through MiXCR, storing one row per CDR3 protein. The profile shows 1.5 million to 2 million distinct CDR3 sequences, approximately 32% of them singletons. Germline V gene sequence: CDR1 MNHNS, CDR2 SASEGT. V was cut by 5 bases and J by 5 bases, with 27 bases left in between. The CDR3 has 18 amino acids. This clonotype was counted a few times. Its antigen is undetermined. The chain couples TRBV6-1 to TRBJ2-5; perhaps TRBD2 as D (6 bases). The sequenced sample was blood. The TCR was taken from a woman aged 25-40 years in good health. CDR3 in amino acids: CASSPDLISHQRGETQYF. CDR3 DNA sequence: TGTGCCAGCAGTCCTGACCTAATAAGCCACCAACGGGGGGAGACCCAGTACTTC.